This T cell receptor (beta chain) originates from a study of T cell repertoires in cytomegalovirus infection. Each CDR3 protein is one row after TCRdb ran MiXCR on the reads. The profile covers around 740,000 distinct CDR3 sequences, with 35% to 45% appearing a single time and under 3% taken by the ten largest. This clonotype appeared once. Source material: PBMCs. The clonotype comes from a human donor in good health (CMV status not recorded). Some clones in this sample may be carry-over from other donors' samples.

This CDR3 is CASSHSRPGSVGAQFF. Written as DNA, the CDR3 is TGTGCCAGCAGCCACTCCCGACCGGGTAGCGTGGGGGCGCAGTTCTTC. V usage is TRBV3-1 and J usage is TRBJ2-1; TRBD1 is a possible D gene (6 bases). This CDR3 comprises 16 residues. CDR1 and CDR2 (germline): LGHDT, YNNKEL (reference sequence). V was shortened by 3 bases and J by 12 bases, with 24 bases between the two germline ends.